The 31 T cell receptor beta chains presented below share a single source sample, sequenced in a study of blood T cell repertoires in COVID-19. Only in-frame clones appear in the TCRdb table, and some are missing; sequencing was by immunoSEQ multiplex PCR. Among approximately 250,000 clones, approximately 89% were seen once, and the ten largest hold over 1%. Input material: PBMCs or T cells enriched from blood (not recorded which). These receptor sequences come from a woman between 35 and 50 years old with acute COVID-19.

The chain joins TRBV3-1 (or the pseudogene TRBV3-2) to TRBJ1-1; tentative D call: TRBD1 (6 bases). This CDR3 has 16 amino acids. Trimming left V 4 bases short and J 0 bases short, with 15 bases between. Germline CDR1 reads LGHDT; CDR2 reads YNNKEL (reference sequence). The CDR3 nucleotides are TGTGCCAGCAGCCTCGACAGGTTAGGTCTGAACACTGAAGCTTTCTTT. Its translation: CASSLDRLGLNTEAFF.

V is TRBV18 and J is TRBJ1-2; no definite D call. The germline V and J ends were trimmed by 3 bases and 8 bases, with 13 bases remaining between them. CDR3 length equals 13 residues. Germline V gives CDR1 KGHSH, CDR2 LQKENI. CDR3 loop: CASSPRTAEGYTF. The CDR3 DNA sequence: TGTGCCAGCTCACCTAGAACGGCGGAAGGCTACACCTTC. Drawing the rest from reference TRBV18 and TRBJ1-2, the complete variable domain is NAGVMQNPRHLVRRRGQEARLRCSPMKGHSHVYWYRQLPEEGLKFMVYLQKENIIDESGMPKERFSAEFPKEGPSILRIQQVVRGDSAAYFCASSPRTAEGYTFGSGTRLTVV.

This clone was detected once. The chain recombines TRBV11-2 with TRBJ1-5; 9 nucleotides match TRBD1. Trimming took 0 bases from V and 2 from J; bases not matched to a gene: 8. Germline V CDR1 and CDR2: SGHAT, FQNNGV. The CDR3 has 18 residues. CDR3 bases: TGTGCCAGCAGCTTAGATCTGACAGGGGGAGTGGGCAATCAGCCCCAGCATTTT. It is translated as CASSLDLTGGVGNQPQHF.

The chain combines TRBV11-3 with TRBJ2-1, with a tentative D call TRBD2 (6 bases). V was clipped by 0 bases and J by 5 bases, with 14 bases between them. Germline CDR1 is SGHNT and CDR2 is YENEEA. The CDR3 has 16 amino acids. CDR3 DNA: TGTGCCAGCAGCTTAGATGCCCTGGGACTGAACAATGAGCAGTTCTTC. Protein sequence: CASSLDALGLNNEQFF.

The CDR3 DNA reads as TGTGCCAGCGGGTTGGGCGGGACCTCCCAAGAGACCCAGTACTTC. Translation gives CASGLGGTSQETQYF. The chain links TRBV28 to TRBJ2-5, with TRBD2 as a possible D gene (6 bases). The V gene lost 8 bases and the J gene lost 1 base, with 17 bases spanning the gap. CDR1 and CDR2 from the germline V gene are MDHEN and SYDVKM. The CDR3 runs 15 residues.

V gene TRBV11-2 combines with J gene TRBJ2-2; 9 nucleotides match TRBD2. Germline V gene data show CDR1 as SGHAT and CDR2 as FQNNGV. This CDR3 comprises 16 residues. V dropped 5 bases and J dropped 3; count of bases not matched to a gene: 7. CDR3 DNA: TGTGCCAGCAGCCCGTGGGTAGCGGGAGACACCGGGGAGCTGTTTTTT. This codes for CASSPWVAGDTGELFF.

The chain uses TRBV28 and TRBJ2-7; D is perhaps TRBD2 (5 bases). Germline CDR1 reads MDHEN; CDR2 reads SYDVKM. This CDR3 is 18 amino acids long. V lost 7 bases to trimming and J lost 3 bases, with 28 bases between them. In DNA, the CDR3 is TGTGCCAGCACTCCTAGCCTTACGGACTCTAGATACCTCTACGAGCAGTACGTC. Its protein product is CASTPSLTDSRYLYEQYV.

The sample holds one count of this clone. The rearrangement uses TRBV24-1 and TRBJ1-2; 9 nucleotides line up with TRBD1. Germline V lookup: CDR1 KGHDR, CDR2 SFDVKD. This CDR3 has 15 residues. J gave up 3 bases and V 4 bases, and 5 bases lay outside the gene matches. CDR3 DNA sequence: TGTGCCACCAGTGACCGACAGGGGGAAGACTATGGCTACACCTTC. Its protein is CATSDRQGEDYGYTF.

The chain is built from TRBV7-9 and TRBJ1-1; 9 bases fit TRBD1. The length of the CDR3 is 15 residues. V lost 10 bases to trimming and J lost 5 bases; unmatched junction nucleotides: 14. The V gene's germline CDR1 is SEHNR and CDR2 FQNEAQ (reference sequence). This CDR3 is CAIPPRDRVVTEAFF. The CDR3 nucleotides read TGTGCCATACCACCTCGGGACAGGGTCGTTACTGAAGCTTTCTTT. Complete variable domain (other parts from reference TRBV7-9 and TRBJ1-1): DTGVSQNPRHKITKRGQNVTFRCDPISEHNRLYWYRQTLGQGPEFLTYFQNEAQLEKSRLLSDRFSAERPKGSFSTLEIQRTEQGDSAMYLCAIPPRDRVVTEAFFGQGTRLTVV.

This chain links TRBV30 with TRBJ1-2, with 8 bases matching TRBD1. Per the germline V gene, CDR1 is GTSNPN and CDR2 is SVGIG (reference sequence). V lost 3 bases and J lost 7; bases outside the gene matches: 4. The CDR3 has 12 amino acids. CDR3 loop: CAWSPDRAGYTF. The CDR3 DNA follows: TGTGCCTGGAGCCCGGACAGGGCTGGCTACACCTTC.

The V call is TRBV5-1, the J call TRBJ2-1, with D perhaps TRBD1 (6 bases). CDR3 length equals 15 residues. Trimming cost V 1 base and J 2 bases, with 10 bases left between them. Germline assignment: CDR1 SGHRS and CDR2 YFSETQ. The CDR3 bases are TGCGCCAGCAGCTTGTCCGGGACACCCTACAATGAGCAGTTCTTC. Its translation is CASSLSGTPYNEQFF.

V usage is TRBV28 and J usage is TRBJ2-7, with TRBD2 identical over 9 bases. V was clipped by 5 bases and J by 3 bases; unmatched bases: 8. This CDR3 spans 15 amino acids. Germline V lookup: CDR1 MDHEN, CDR2 SYDVKM. In nucleotides, the CDR3 is TGTGCCAGCAGTCAGCTACTAGCGGGTCTCTACGAGCAGTACTTC. This encodes CASSQLLAGLYEQYF.

The rearrangement joins TRBV27 to TRBJ1-1; 10 bases map to TRBD1. The CDR3 contains 16 residues. Germline V CDR1 and CDR2: MNHEY, SMNVEV (reference sequence). Trimming cost V 1 base and J 2 bases; bases outside gene matches: 4. The CDR3 DNA reads TGTGCCAGCAGTTTATTCCAGACAGGGGGCAACACTGAAGCTTTCTTT. It codes for CASSLFQTGGNTEAFF.

V gene TRBV28 combines with J gene TRBJ2-7; 10 bases align to TRBD1. Germline V CDR1 and CDR2: MDHEN, SYDVKM. The trim removed 7 bases at V and 6 bases at J, leaving 9 bases unmatched. The CDR3 is made up of 14 amino acids. Here the CDR3 DNA reads TGTGCCAGCACACGACAGGGGGCAATTACCGAGCAGTACTTC. Its translation: CASTRQGAITEQYF.

The CDR3 DNA reads TGTGCCAGCAGCTTAGGCAACCAAGAGACCCAGTACTTC. Translated, it gives CASSLGNQETQYF. V usage is TRBV13 and J usage is TRBJ2-5; D call uncertain. The CDR3 has 13 residues. Deletions cut 0 bases from V and 0 bases from J, with 2 bases between. Germline V gene sequence: CDR1 PRHDT, CDR2 FYEKMQ (reference sequence).

The rearrangement links TRBV28 to TRBJ1-1; 10 bases align to TRBD1. The germline CDR1 and CDR2 sequences are MDHEN and SYDVKM. J was trimmed by 7 bases and V by 2 bases; bases with no gene match: 4. This CDR3 has 14 residues. The CDR3 DNA is TGTGCCAGCAGTTTAACAGGACAGGGGGGTGAAGCTTTCTTT. Encoded protein: CASSLTGQGGEAFF.

The rearrangement uses TRBV5-4 and TRBJ1-2, with D possibly TRBD1 on 6 matching bases. The germline V gene has CDR1 SGHNT and CDR2 YYREEE (reference sequence). V shed 1 base and J shed 5 bases, with 24 bases lying between them. The CDR3 extends over 18 amino acids. CDR3 sequence reads: CASSLIQGRVRWGYGYTF. The CDR3 nucleotides read TGTGCCAGCAGCTTGATACAGGGCCGAGTGAGGTGGGGTTATGGCTACACCTTC.

This clone was seen a few times. The chain employs TRBV6-5 and TRBJ1-2; possibly TRBD1 for D (5 bases). This CDR3 has 15 residues. With 0 bases removed from V and 3 bases from J, the gap between germline ends came to 11 bases. The germline V gene has CDR1 MNHEY and CDR2 SVGAGI. CDR3 DNA: TGTGCCAGCAGTTACTCGAAAGGGGCTTACTATGGCTACACCTTC. It codes for CASSYSKGAYYGYTF.

This chain uses TRBV9 with TRBJ2-3; weak D call: TRBD2 (6 bases). The germline V gene encodes CDR1 SGDLS and CDR2 YYNGEE. The V end was cut by 2 bases, the J end by 5 bases, with 12 bases between. This CDR3 has 14 amino acids. The CDR3 DNA follows: TGTGCCAGCAGCGTTGGAATTAGCGGAGATACGCAGTATTTT. This sequence encodes CASSVGISGDTQYF.

This chain uses TRBV15 with TRBJ2-7; 8 nucleotides match TRBD1. The CDR3 sequence is 15 residues long. After removal of 1 base from V and 3 bases from J, the junction contained 5 bases not matched to a gene. CDR1 and CDR2 (germline): LNHNV, YYDKDF (reference sequence). DNA of the CDR3: TGTGCCACCAGCAGAGGACAGGGGCCGTACTACGAGCAGTACTTC. It is translated as CATSRGQGPYYEQYF.

V usage is TRBV19 and J usage is TRBJ1-2, with D possibly being TRBD1 (6 bases). The CDR3 covers 16 residues. Germline V gene lookup returns CDR1 LNHDA and CDR2 SQIVND (reference sequence). The germline V and J ends were trimmed by 3 bases and 5 bases, with 19 bases remaining between them. The CDR3 spells CASSIIQADRTYGYTF. The CDR3 nucleotides read TGTGCCAGTAGTATCATCCAAGCGGACAGAACTTATGGCTACACCTTC.

This clone was seen a few times. This chain joins TRBV24-1 and TRBJ2-2; maybe TRBD1 (6 bases). The CDR3 loop spans 15 amino acids. V was cut by 5 bases and J by 1 base, with 10 bases left in between. The germline gives CDR1 KGHDR, CDR2 SFDVKD. The CDR3 spells CATSGTEQNTGELFF. CDR3 sequence (DNA): TGTGCCACCAGTGGGACAGAACAGAACACCGGGGAGCTGTTTTTT.

This chain connects TRBV9 to TRBJ2-1, with TRBD2 matching over 13 bases. With V trimmed by 4 bases and J by 4 bases, 14 bases remained unmatched. CDR1 SGDLS and CDR2 YYNGEE come from the germline V gene. The CDR3 extends over 19 amino acids. The CDR3 loop is CASSPSGLAGVGFYNEQFF. The CDR3 DNA follows: TGTGCCAGCAGCCCTTCTGGACTAGCGGGAGTGGGTTTTTACAATGAGCAGTTCTTC.

This chain connects TRBV7-9 to TRBJ1-5; D is possibly TRBD1 (5 bases). This CDR3 is 13 amino acids long. Trimming stripped 0 bases from V and 11 bases from J, with 11 bases between. In germline, CDR1 is SEHNR, CDR2 FQNEAQ (reference sequence). CDR3 region: CASSLAQGATQHF. The CDR3 nucleotides read TGTGCCAGCAGCTTAGCCCAGGGTGCGACCCAGCATTTT.

This clone was picked up one time. The V gene is TRBV14, the J gene TRBJ1-1, with 11 bases identical to TRBD1. Per germline, CDR1 SGHDN and CDR2 FVKESK. V lost 3 bases, J lost 6 bases, and 6 bases stayed unmatched. This CDR3 contains 15 residues. CDR3 sequence reads: CASSQPGQGVPEAFF. The DNA of the CDR3 is TGTGCCAGCAGCCAGCCGGGACAGGGGGTACCTGAAGCTTTCTTT.

In this sample, this clone turned up once. This rearrangement joins TRBV29-1 to TRBJ2-1; D uncertain. Per the germline V gene, CDR1 is SQVTM and CDR2 is ANQGSEA. V shed 4 bases and J shed 3 bases, with 19 bases lying between them. This CDR3 is 16 amino acids long. This CDR3 reads CSVAGSEALSYNEQFF. The CDR3 nucleotides are TGCAGCGTTGCCGGTTCCGAAGCACTGAGCTACAATGAGCAGTTCTTC.

V is TRBV5-5 and J is TRBJ1-1; D is possibly TRBD1 (5 bases). Trimming left V 2 bases short and J 3 bases short, with 14 bases between. Germline V CDR1 and CDR2: SGHKS, YYEKEE (reference sequence). The CDR3 has 15 amino acids. The CDR3 reads CASSFRASGYTEAFF. CDR3 nucleotide sequence: TGTGCCAGCAGCTTTCGAGCTTCAGGGTACACTGAAGCTTTCTTT.

This chain uses TRBV28 with TRBJ1-1; 10 bases agree with TRBD1. The CDR3 is 19 amino acids. The junction had 18 bases not matched to a gene; V was cut back by 2 bases and J by 6 bases. From germline, CDR1 is MDHEN and CDR2 SYDVKM. The CDR3 sequence is CASSLRGLRDRGARPEAFF. The CDR3 DNA follows: TGTGCCAGCAGTTTACGAGGGCTCCGGGACAGGGGAGCGAGACCTGAAGCTTTCTTT.

The chain joins TRBV24-1 to TRBJ2-5, with 7 bases that match TRBD1. V was pared by 2 bases and J by 3 bases, with 2 bases of the junction left unmatched. CDR3 length equals 14 residues. Looked up from germline, CDR1 is KGHDR and CDR2 is SFDVKD. This CDR3 reads CATSDYTGEETQYF. DNA of the CDR3: TGTGCCACCAGTGATTACACAGGGGAAGAGACCCAGTACTTC.

This chain connects TRBV7-9 to TRBJ1-5; 7 bases align to TRBD1. Per germline, CDR1 SEHNR and CDR2 FQNEAQ (reference sequence). The CDR3 totals 17 residues. V gave up 5 bases and J gave up 2 bases; unmatched junction bases: 12. The CDR3 is CASSDATRTGGNQPQHF. DNA of the CDR3: TGTGCCAGCAGCGACGCTACCCGAACAGGGGGCAATCAGCCCCAGCATTTT.

The chain joins TRBV18 to TRBJ2-2; 10 positions agree with TRBD2. The germline CDR1 and CDR2 sequences are KGHSH and LQKENI. CDR3 length: 17 residues. With 3 bases clipped from V and 5 bases from J, the junction kept 9 bases outside the gene matches. The CDR3: CASSPGLAGVRTGELFF. The CDR3 DNA reads as TGTGCCAGCTCACCGGGGCTAGCGGGAGTGAGGACCGGGGAGCTGTTTTTT.